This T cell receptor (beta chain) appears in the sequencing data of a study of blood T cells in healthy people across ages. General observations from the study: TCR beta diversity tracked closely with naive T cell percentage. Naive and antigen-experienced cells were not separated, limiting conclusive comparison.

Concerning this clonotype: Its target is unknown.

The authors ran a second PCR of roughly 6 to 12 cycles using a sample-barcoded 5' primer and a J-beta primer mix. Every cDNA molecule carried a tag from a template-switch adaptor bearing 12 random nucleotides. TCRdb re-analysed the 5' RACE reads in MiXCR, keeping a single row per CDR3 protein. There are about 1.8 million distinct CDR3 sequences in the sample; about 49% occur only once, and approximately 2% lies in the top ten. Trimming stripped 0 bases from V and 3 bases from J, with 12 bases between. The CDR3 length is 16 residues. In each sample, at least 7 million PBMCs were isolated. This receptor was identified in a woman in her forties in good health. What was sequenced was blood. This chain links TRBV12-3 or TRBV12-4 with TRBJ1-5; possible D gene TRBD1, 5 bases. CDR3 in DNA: TGTGCCAGCAGTTTAGCGATGACAGAGAACAATCAGCCCCAGCATTTT. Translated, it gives CASSLAMTENNQPQHF.